This is a list of T cell receptor beta chains from one sample in a study of T cells in Graves' hyperthyroidism and ophthalmopathy. MiXCR, applied by TCRdb to the multiplex PCR reads, yields one record per CDR3 protein. Of about 290,000 distinct CDR3 sequences in the sample, more than 10% were seen once. The sequenced sample was blood. Receptor source: a woman aged 25-40 years with Graves' hyperthyroidism that later progressed to Graves' ophthalmopathy. Each CDR3 is given with its conserved first and last residue. D genes are given only for firm matches. For some rows the clone size is stated as once, few or many, or as a class when expanded; others skip it.

clone_size d_call j_call v_call cdr3_aa cdr3_nt
many NA TRBJ2-3 TRBV27 CASSLEDPGGTDTQYF TGTGCCAGCAGTTTAGAAGACCCGGGGGGCACAGATACGCAGTATTTT
NA TRBD2 TRBJ2-7 TRBV5-8 CASTTGTSGYEQYF TGTGCCAGCACCACCGGGACTAGCGGATACGAGCAGTACTTC
many TRBD2 TRBJ2-3 TRBV9 CASSFPTSGAVTDTQYF TGTGCCAGCAGCTTTCCGACTAGCGGGGCCGTCACAGATACGCAGTATTTT
few NA TRBJ2-1 TRBV19 CASSNLYNEQFF TGTGCCAGTAGTAACCTTTACAATGAGCAGTTCTTC
many TRBD1 TRBJ2-7 TRBV7-6 CASSATGTGEQYF TGTGCCAGCAGCGCGACAGGGACCGGCGAGCAGTACTTC
many NA TRBJ2-6 TRBV7-6 CASSLNSGANVLTF TGTGCCAGCAGCTTAAACTCTGGGGCCAACGTCCTGACTTTC
many NA TRBJ2-5 TRBV15 CATSPEDGYQETQYF TGTGCCACCAGTCCTGAGGACGGCTACCAAGAGACCCAGTACTTC
many NA TRBJ1-3 TRBV28 CASSRLYSGNTIYF TGTGCCAGCAGTCGACTGTACTCTGGAAACACCATATATTTT
NA TRBD1 TRBJ1-1 TRBV30 CAWSRGMNTEAFF TGTGCCTGGAGCAGGGGGATGAACACTGAAGCTTTCTTT
few NA TRBJ1-3 TRBV6-1 CASTGAGNTIYF TGTGCCAGCACAGGGGCAGGAAACACCATATATTTT
NA NA TRBJ2-7 TRBV4-3 CASSPSTISYAYEQYF TGCGCCAGCAGCCCATCGACCATCTCCTACGCCTACGAGCAGTACTTC
many NA TRBJ2-3 TRBV20-1 CSAKAPTQVVSDTQYF TGCAGTGCTAAGGCCCCTACACAGGTTGTCTCAGATACGCAGTATTTT
NA NA TRBJ1-4 TRBV20-1 CSASSAGVEKLFF TGCAGTGCTAGTAGTGCAGGGGTTGAAAAACTGTTTTTT
NA NA TRBJ2-5 TRBV9 CASSVEAGPETQYF TGTGCCAGCAGCGTAGAGGCGGGACCCGAGACCCAGTACTTC
many NA TRBJ2-4 TRBV5-8 CASSLGQGLDIQYF TGTGCCAGCAGCTTAGGGCAGGGACTTGACATTCAGTACTTC
few TRBD1 TRBJ1-2 TRBV19 CASTERGDRGGYTF TGTGCCAGTACCGAAAGAGGGGACAGGGGCGGCTACACCTTC
many TRBD2 TRBJ2-7 TRBV5-1 CASSRTSGGSSYEQYF TGCGCCAGCAGCCGGACTAGCGGGGGTAGCTCCTACGAGCAGTACTTC
many TRBD2 TRBJ2-3 TRBV30 CAWSVSSSGLAGGRFSTDTQYF TGTGCCTGGAGTGTCTCGAGCTCCGGGCTAGCGGGAGGCAGATTCAGCACAGATACGCAGTATTTT